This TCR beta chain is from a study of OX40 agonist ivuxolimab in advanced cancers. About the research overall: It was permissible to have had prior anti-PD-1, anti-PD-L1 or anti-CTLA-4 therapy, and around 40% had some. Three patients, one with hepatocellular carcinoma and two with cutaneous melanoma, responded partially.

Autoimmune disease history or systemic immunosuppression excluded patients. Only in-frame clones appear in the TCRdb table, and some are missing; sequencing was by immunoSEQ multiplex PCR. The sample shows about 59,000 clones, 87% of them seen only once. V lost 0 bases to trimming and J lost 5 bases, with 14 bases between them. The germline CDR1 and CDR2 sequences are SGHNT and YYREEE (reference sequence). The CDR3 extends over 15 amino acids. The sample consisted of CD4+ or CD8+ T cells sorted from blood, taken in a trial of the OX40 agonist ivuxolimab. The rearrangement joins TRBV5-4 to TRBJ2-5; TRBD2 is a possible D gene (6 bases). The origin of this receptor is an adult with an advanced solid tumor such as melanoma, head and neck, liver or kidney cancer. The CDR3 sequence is CASSLVRGGVETQYF. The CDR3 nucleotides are TGTGCCAGCAGCTTGGTCCGGGGAGGTGTTGAGACCCAGTACTTC.